The TCR beta chain described here comes from a study of T cells expressing NK-cell markers. Points on this clonotype: Its target is unknown.

TCRdb reprocessed the 5' RACE reads and stores each CDR3 protein as one record, lacking DNA. This sample carries hundreds of thousands of distinct CDR3 sequences, with 7.3% going to the ten biggest clones. General study points: The same clonotypes also predominated in the CD3+CD56-NKG2C+ fraction of a handful of donors. Dominant NKG2C+ clonotypes were found to form about 1.0-7.5% of CD8+ T cells in several donors.

Germline CDR1 and CDR2: SGHNT and YYREEE (reference sequence). The CDR3 spans 13 residues. Sequencing was done on a sample of blood T cells: a sorted CD56 or NKG2C T cell subset, CD4+ or CD8+ T cells, or bulk PBMC T cells (not recorded which). The chain joins TRBV5-4 to TRBJ2-7; checking the TCRdb D call of TRBD2 is not possible without DNA. This receptor was taken from a woman aged 18 to 69 in good health. CDR3 loop: CASSWTSGSEQYF.